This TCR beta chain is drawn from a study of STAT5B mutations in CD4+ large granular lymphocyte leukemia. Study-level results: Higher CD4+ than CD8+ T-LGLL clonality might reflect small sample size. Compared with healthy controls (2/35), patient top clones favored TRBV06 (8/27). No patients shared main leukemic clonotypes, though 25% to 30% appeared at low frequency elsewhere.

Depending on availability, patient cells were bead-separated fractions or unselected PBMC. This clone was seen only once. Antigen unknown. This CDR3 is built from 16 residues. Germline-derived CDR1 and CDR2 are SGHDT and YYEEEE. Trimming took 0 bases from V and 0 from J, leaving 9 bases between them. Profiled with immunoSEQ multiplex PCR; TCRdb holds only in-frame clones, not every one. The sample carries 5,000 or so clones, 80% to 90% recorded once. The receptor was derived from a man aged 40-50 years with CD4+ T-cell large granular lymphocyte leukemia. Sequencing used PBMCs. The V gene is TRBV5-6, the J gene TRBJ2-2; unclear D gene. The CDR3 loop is CASSLAGDANTGELFF. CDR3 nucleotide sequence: TGTGCCAGCAGCTTGGCTGGGGATGCGAACACCGGGGAGCTGTTTTTT.